The source of this T cell receptor beta chain is a study of beta chain features in type 1 diabetes. Study summary: Researchers looked at about 110 million sorted cells across all samples.

Study-wide points: Patients with type 1 diabetes carried fewer insertions and had more deletions at their VDJ junctions. Cells expressing TCR highly could be over-represented by cDNA sequencing.

In total, each donor contributed a single heparinised blood draw that averaged roughly 100 mL. Comments on this clone: What it binds is unknown.

Since all of the isolated RNA was reverse transcribed, expressed TCRB transcripts were what got sequenced. Libraries were prepared by immunoSEQ multiplex PCR; TCRdb keeps only in-frame clonotypes and omits some of them. This sample carries approximately 470,000 clones, 25% to 35% of them seen once, and the ten largest clones take 0.05% to 0.07%. The V and J ends lost 4 bases and 1 base respectively, with 15 bases between them. The CDR3 has 16 amino acids. The germline V gene encodes CDR1 MGHDK and CDR2 SYGVNS. The specimen sequenced was naive CD4+ T cells from blood. The sequence derives from a man aged 18 to 29 in good health. J is TRBJ2-3 and V is TRBV25-1; no definite D call. Here the CDR3 reads CASSGSRGGRTDTQYF. DNA of the CDR3: TGTGCCAGCAGTGGGTCCCGCGGCGGCCGCACAGATACGCAGTATTTT.